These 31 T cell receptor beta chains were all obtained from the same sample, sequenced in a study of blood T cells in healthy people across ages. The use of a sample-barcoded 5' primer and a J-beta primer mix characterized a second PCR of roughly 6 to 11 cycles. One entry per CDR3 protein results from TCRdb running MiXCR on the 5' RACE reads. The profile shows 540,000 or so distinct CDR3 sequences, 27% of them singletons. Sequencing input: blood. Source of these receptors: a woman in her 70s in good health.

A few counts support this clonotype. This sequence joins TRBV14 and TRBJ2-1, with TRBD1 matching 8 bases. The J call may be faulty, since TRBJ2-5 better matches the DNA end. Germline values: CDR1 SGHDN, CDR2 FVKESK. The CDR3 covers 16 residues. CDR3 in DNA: TGTGCCAGCAGCCCAGGCGGGACAGGCCTCCGGGAGACCCAGTACTTC. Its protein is CASSPGGTGLRETQYF.

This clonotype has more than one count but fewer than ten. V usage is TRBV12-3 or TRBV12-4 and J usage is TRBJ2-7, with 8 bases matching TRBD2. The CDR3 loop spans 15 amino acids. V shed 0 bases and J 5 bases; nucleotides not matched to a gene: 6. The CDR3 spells CASSLAGTRGNEQYF. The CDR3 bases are TGTGCCAGCAGTTTAGCCGGGACTAGAGGTAACGAGCAGTACTTC.

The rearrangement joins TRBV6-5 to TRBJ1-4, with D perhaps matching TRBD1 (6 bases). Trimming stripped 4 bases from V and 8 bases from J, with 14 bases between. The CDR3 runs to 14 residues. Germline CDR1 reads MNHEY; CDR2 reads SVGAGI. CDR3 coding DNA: TGTGCCAGCAGTTTCCGGGACAATCCAGAAAAACTGTTTTTT. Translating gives CASSFRDNPEKLFF.

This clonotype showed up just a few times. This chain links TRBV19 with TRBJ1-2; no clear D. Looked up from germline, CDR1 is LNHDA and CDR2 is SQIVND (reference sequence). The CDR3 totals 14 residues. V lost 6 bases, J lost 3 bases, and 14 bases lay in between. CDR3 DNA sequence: TGTGCCAGTAGCTGGGGAGGGAATCACTATGGCTACACCTTC. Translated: CASSWGGNHYGYTF.

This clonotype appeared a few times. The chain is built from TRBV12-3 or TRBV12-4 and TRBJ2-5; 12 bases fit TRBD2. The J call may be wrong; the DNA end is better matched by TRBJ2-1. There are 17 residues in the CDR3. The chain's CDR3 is CASSPSSLAGGYNEQFF. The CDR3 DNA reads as TGTGCCAGCAGTCCCTCAAGCCTAGCGGGGGGGTACAATGAGCAGTTCTTC.

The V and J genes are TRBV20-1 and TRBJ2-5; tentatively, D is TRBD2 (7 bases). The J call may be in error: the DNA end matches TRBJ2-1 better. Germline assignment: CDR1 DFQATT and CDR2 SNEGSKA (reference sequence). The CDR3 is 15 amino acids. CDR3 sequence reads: CSARAPRGAGNEQFF. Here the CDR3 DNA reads TGCAGTGCTAGGGCTCCCCGGGGGGCGGGCAATGAGCAGTTCTTC.

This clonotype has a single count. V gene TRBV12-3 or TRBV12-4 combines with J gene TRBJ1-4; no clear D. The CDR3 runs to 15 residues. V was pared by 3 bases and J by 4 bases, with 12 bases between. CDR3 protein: CASSFYGQVNEKLFF. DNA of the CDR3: TGTGCCAGCAGTTTTTATGGCCAGGTTAATGAAAAACTGTTTTTT.

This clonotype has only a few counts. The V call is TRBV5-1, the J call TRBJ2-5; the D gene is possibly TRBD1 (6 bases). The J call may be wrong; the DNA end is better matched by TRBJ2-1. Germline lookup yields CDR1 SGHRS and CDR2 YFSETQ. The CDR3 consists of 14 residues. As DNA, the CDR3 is TGCGCCAGCAGCCGGTGGACAGATGACAATGAGCAGTTCTTC. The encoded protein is CASSRWTDDNEQFF.

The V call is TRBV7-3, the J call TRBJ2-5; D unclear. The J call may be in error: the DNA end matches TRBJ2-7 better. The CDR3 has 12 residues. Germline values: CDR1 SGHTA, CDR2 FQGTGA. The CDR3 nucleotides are TGTGCCAGCAGCCAGGACCAGACCGAGCAGTACTTC. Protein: CASSQDQTEQYF.

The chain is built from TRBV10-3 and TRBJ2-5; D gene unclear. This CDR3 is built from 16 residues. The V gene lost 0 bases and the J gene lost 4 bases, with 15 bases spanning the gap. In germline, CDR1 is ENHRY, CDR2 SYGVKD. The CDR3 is CAISESNPSIRETQYF. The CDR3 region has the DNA TGTGCCATCAGTGAGTCGAATCCCAGTATCCGAGAGACCCAGTACTTC.

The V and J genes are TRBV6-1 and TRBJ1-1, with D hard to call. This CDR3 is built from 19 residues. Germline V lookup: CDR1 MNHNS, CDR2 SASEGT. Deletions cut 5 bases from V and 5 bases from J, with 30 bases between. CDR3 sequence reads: CASSRSLTRRGGVSTEAFF. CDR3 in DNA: TGTGCCAGCAGTCGCTCTTTGACGAGGCGAGGAGGTGTTTCGACTGAAGCTTTCTTT.

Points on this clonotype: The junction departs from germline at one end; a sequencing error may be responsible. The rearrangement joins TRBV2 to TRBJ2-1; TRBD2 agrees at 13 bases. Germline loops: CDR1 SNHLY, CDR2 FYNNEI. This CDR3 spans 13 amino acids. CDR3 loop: CASSETRLAGGSF. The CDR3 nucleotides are TGTGCCAGCAGTGAAACCCGACTAGCGGGGGGTAGTTTC.

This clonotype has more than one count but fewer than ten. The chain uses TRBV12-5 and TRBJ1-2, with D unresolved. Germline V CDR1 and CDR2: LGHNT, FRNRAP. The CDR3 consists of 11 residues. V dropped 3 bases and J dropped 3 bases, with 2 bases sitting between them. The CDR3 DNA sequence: TGTGCTAGTGGTTTCTACTATGGCTACACCTTC. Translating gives CASGFYYGYTF.

The CDR3 DNA reads TGCAGCGCCATAGGGGGGAATGAGCAGTTCTTC. This codes for CSAIGGNEQFF. V is TRBV29-1 and J is TRBJ2-1; D possibly matches TRBD1 or TRBD2 (6 bases each). The CDR3 contains 11 residues. The V end lost 7 bases, the J end lost 7 bases, and 11 bases lay between the germline ends. The germline CDR1 and CDR2 sequences are SQVTM and ANQGSEA.

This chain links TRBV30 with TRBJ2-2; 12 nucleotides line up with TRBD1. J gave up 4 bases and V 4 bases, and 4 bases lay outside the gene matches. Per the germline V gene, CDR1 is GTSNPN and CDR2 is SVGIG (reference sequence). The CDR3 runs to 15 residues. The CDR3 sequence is CAWTGTGGGTGELFF. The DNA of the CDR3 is TGTGCCTGGACCGGGACAGGGGGCGGCACCGGGGAGCTGTTTTTT.

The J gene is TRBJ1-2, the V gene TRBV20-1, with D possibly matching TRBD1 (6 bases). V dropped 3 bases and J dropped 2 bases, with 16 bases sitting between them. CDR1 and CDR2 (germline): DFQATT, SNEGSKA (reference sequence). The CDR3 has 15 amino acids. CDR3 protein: CSASGPQGSNYGYTF. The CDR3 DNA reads TGCAGTGCTAGTGGGCCTCAGGGGTCCAACTATGGCTACACCTTC.

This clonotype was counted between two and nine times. CDR3 region: CASSYTGLKQFF. In DNA form, the CDR3 reads TGTGCCAGCAGTTACACGGGTCTAAAGCAGTTCTTC. This chain joins TRBV6-5 and TRBJ2-1, with D unresolved. CDR1 is MNHEY and CDR2 is SVGAGI in the germline V gene. The CDR3 has 12 residues. The V and J ends lost 2 bases and 11 bases respectively, with 10 bases between them.

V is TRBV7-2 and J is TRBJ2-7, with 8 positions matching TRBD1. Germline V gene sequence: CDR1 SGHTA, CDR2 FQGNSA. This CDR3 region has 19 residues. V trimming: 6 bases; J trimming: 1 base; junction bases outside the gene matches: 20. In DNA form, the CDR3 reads TGTGCCAGCAGTAATACTTACCCAGGACAGGGTCAAGGGTCCTACGAGCAGTACTTC. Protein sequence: CASSNTYPGQGQGSYEQYF.

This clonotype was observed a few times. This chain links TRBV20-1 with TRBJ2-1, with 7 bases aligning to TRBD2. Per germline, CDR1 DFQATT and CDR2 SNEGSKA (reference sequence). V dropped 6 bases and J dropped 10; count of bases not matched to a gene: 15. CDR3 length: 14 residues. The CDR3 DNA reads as TGCAGTGCGGGGATGTTAGCGGGTACCTCGGAGCAGTTCTTC. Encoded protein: CSAGMLAGTSEQFF.

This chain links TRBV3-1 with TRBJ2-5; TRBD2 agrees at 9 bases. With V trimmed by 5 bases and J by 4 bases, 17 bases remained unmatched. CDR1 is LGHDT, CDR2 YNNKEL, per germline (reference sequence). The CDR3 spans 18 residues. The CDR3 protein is CASSSSRKSGGWSETQYF. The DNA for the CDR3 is TGTGCCAGCAGCTCCTCAAGGAAGAGCGGGGGGTGGTCAGAGACCCAGTACTTC.

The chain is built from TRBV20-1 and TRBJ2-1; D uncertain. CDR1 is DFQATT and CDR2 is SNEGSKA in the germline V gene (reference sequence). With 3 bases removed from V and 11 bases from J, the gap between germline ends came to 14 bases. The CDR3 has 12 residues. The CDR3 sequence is CSARDPLNKQFF. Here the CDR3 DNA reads TGCAGTGCTAGGGACCCCTTGAATAAGCAGTTCTTC.

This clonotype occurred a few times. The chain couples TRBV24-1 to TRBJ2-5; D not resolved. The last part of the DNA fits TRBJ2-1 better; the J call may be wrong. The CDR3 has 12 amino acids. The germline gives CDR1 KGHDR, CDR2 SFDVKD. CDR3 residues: CATSDRSNEQFF. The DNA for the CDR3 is TGTGCCACCAGTGATAGGAGCAATGAGCAGTTCTTC.

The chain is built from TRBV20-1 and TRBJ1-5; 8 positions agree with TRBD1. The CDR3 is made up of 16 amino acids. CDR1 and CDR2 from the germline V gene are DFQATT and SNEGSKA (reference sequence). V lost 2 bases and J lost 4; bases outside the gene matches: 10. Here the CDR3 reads CSARSRGTGTNQPQHF. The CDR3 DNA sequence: TGCAGTGCTAGATCCCGGGGGACAGGAACTAATCAGCCCCAGCATTTT.

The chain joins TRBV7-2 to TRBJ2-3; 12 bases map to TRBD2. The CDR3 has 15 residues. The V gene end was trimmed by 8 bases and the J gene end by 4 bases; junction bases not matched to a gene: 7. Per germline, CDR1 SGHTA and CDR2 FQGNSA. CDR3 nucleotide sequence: TGTGCCAGCTCTTCGACTAGCGGGGGCCCAGATACGCAGTATTTT. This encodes CASSSTSGGPDTQYF.

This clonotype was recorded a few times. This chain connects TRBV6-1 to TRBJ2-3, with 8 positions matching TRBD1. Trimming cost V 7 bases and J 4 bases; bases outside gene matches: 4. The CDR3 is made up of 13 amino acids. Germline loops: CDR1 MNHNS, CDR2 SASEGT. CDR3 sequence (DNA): TGTGCCAGCATTGACAGGGGATCAGATACGCAGTATTTT. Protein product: CASIDRGSDTQYF.

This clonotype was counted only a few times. The CDR3 DNA sequence: TGCAGTGCTAGAGATGCGACGATCCCCTACGAGCAGTACTTC. This translates into CSARDATIPYEQYF. The V and J genes are TRBV20-1 and TRBJ2-7; no reliable D call. This CDR3 is built from 14 residues. Germline CDR1 reads DFQATT; CDR2 reads SNEGSKA (reference sequence). Trimming stripped 0 bases from V and 2 bases from J, with 11 bases between.

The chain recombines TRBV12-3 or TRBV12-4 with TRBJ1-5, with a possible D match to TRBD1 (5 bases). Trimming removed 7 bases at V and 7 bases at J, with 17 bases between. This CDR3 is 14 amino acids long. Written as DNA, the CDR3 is TGTGCCAGCACCCTCGCCAGGGCGGAACAGCCCCAGCATTTT. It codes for CASTLARAEQPQHF.

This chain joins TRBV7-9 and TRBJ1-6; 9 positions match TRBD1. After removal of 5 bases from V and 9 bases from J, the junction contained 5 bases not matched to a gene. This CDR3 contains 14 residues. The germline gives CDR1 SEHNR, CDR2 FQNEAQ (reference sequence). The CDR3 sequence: CASSPDRGSSPLHF. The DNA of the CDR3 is TGTGCCAGCAGCCCGGACAGGGGTAGTTCACCCCTCCACTTT.

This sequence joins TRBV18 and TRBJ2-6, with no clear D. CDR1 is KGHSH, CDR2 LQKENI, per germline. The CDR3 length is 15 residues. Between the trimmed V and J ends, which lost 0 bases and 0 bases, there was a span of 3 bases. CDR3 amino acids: CASSPPASGANVLTF. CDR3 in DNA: TGTGCCAGCTCACCACCGGCCTCTGGGGCCAACGTCCTGACTTTC. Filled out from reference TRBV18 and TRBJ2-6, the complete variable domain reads NAGVMQNPRHLVRRRGQEARLRCSPMKGHSHVYWYRQLPEEGLKFMVYLQKENIIDESGMPKERFSAEFPKEGPSILRIQQVVRGDSAAYFCASSPPASGANVLTFGAGSRLTVL.

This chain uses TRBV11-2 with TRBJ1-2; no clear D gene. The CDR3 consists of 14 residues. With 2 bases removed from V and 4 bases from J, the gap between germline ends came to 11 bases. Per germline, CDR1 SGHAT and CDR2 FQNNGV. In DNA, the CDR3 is TGTGCCAGCAGCTTAAGCAGGACGTCCTATGGCTACACCTTC. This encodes CASSLSRTSYGYTF.

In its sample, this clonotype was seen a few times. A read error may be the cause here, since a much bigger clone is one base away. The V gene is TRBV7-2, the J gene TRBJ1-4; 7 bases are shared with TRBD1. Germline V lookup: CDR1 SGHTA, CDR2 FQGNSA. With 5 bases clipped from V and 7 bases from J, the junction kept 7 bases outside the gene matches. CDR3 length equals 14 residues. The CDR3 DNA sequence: TGTGCCAGCAGCCTTGGGAGGACAGGTGAAAAACTGTTTTTT. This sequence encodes CASSLGRTGEKLFF.